The present entry profiles one T cell receptor beta chain with its context. Symptom resolution, clearance, or two negative PCRs marked the recovered donors of Cohort 3. Profiled with immunoSEQ multiplex PCR; TCRdb holds only in-frame clones, not every one. The sample lists fewer than 500,000 clones, approximately 87% occurring once. The CDR3 consists of 14 residues. Germline CDR1 is WSHSY and CDR2 is SAAADI. V dropped 3 bases and J dropped 9; count of bases not matched to a gene: 7. This specimen comes from a study of blood T cell repertoires in COVID-19. The gene calls are TRBV10-2 and TRBJ1-5; 8 bases line up with TRBD1. Sequencing was done on a sample of PBMCs or T cells enriched from blood (not recorded which). The origin of this receptor is a man aged 30 to 45 who had recovered from COVID-19. This chain's CDR3 is CASSDSGGERPQHF. CDR3 DNA sequence: TGCGCCAGCAGTGACTCAGGGGGCGAACGGCCCCAGCATTTT.